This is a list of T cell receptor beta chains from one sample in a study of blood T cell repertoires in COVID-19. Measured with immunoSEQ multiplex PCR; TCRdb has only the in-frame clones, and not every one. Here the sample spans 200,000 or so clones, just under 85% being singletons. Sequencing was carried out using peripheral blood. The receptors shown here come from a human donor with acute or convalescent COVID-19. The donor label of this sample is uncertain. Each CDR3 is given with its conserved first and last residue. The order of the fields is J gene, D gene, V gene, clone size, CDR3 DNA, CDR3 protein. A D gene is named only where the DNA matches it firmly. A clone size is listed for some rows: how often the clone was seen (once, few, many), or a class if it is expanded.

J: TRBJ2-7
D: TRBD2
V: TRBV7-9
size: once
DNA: TGTGCCAGCGGGCTAGCGGGAGGCTACGAGCAGTACTTC
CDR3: CASGLAGGYEQYF

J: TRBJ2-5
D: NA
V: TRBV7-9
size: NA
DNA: TGTGCCAGCAGCTCCGGGACTTTCGAAGAGACCCAGTACTTC
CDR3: CASSSGTFEETQYF

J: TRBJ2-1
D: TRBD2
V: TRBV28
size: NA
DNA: TGTGCCAGCAGTACCGCCATGACTAGCAGTTACAATGAGCAGTTCTTC
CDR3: CASSTAMTSSYNEQFF

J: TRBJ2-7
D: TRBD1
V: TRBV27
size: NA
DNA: TGTGCCAGCAGTCCCGGACAGGGTTTCGGCGAGCAGTACTTC
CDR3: CASSPGQGFGEQYF

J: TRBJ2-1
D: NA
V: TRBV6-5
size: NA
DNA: TGTGCCAGCAGTCCCTCAGGCGGGGTCCACAATGAGCAGTTCTTC
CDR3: CASSPSGGVHNEQFF

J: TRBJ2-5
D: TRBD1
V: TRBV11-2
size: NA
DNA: TGTGCCAGCAGCATTTCCGGGACAGGGGGCATGGAGACCCAGTACTTC
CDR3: CASSISGTGGMETQYF

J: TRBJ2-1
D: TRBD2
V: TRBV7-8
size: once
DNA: TGTGCCAGCAGCCGGACTAGCGGGAGTTACAATGAGCAGTTCTTC
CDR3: CASSRTSGSYNEQFF

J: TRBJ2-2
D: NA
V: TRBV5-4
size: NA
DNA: TGTGCCAGCACCCCCGGGGGTTCGGACACCGGGGAGCTGTTTTTT
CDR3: CASTPGGSDTGELFF

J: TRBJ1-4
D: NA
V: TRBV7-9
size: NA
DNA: TGTGCCAGCAGCTTATCGGGGGGGACTAATGAAAAACTGTTTTTT
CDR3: CASSLSGGTNEKLFF

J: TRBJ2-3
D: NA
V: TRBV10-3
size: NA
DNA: TGTGCCATCAGTGAGCAGCAGGGTGGTACAGATACGCAGTATTTT
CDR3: CAISEQQGGTDTQYF

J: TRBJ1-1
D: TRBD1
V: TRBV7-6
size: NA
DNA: TGTGCCAGCAGCTTAGGTGTAGGCCGGGACAGGGATGTGAGAACTGAAGCTTTCTTT
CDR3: CASSLGVGRDRDVRTEAFF

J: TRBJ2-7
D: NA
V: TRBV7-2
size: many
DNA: TGTGCCAGCAGCTTAGGAGGCGGGAACACCTACGAGCAGTACTTC
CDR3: CASSLGGGNTYEQYF

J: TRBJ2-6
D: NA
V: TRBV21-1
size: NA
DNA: TGTGCCAGCAGGATACCCAGCTCTGGGGCCAACGTCCTGACTTTC
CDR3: CASRIPSSGANVLTF

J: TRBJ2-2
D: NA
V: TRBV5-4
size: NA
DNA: TGTGCCAGCAGCTTGGAGGGGCCCGGGGAGCTGTTTTTT
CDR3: CASSLEGPGELFF